The 4 T cell receptor beta chains below come from one sample, sequenced in a study of Graves' ophthalmopathy and Graves' hyperthyroidism. Using RNA transcripts, the TCR beta CDR3 regions were amplified. Following a first-round RT-PCR that used HTBI primers, a second-round multiplex PCR was carried out. MiXCR was run by TCRdb on the multiplex PCR reads, yielding one entry per CDR3 protein. The sample carries some 250,000 distinct CDR3 sequences, 45% recorded once. The sample was peripheral blood. These receptors all stem from an adult man with Graves' ophthalmopathy.

The genes are TRBV5-5 and TRBJ1-3; D is possibly TRBD1 (5 bases). Trimming took off 0 bases at V and 4 bases at J, with 14 bases between the two ends. The CDR3 runs 16 residues. CDR1 SGHKS and CDR2 YYEKEE come from the germline V gene (reference sequence). For the CDR3, the DNA is TGTGCCAGCAGCTTGGCTCCCGGGGGAATCGGAAACACCATATATTTT. Translated: CASSLAPGGIGNTIYF. The full variable domain, in which reference TRBV5-5 and TRBJ1-3 provide the parts outside the CDR3, is DAGVTQSPTHLIKTRGQQVTLRCSPISGHKSVSWYQQVLGQGPQFIFQYYEKEERGRGNFPDRFSARQFPNYSSELNVNALLLGDSALYLCASSLAPGGIGNTIYFGEGSWLTVV.

This rearrangement joins TRBV15 to TRBJ2-7; D might be TRBD1 (6 bases). The CDR3 is 16 residues long. Germline assignment: CDR1 LNHNV and CDR2 YYDKDF (reference sequence). V shed 5 bases and J shed 3 bases, with 20 bases lying between them. CDR3 sequence: CATSPSRPGDGYEQYF. The CDR3 bases are TGTGCCACCAGCCCTTCGCGGCCAGGGGATGGCTACGAGCAGTACTTC.

As for this clonotype: The junction and the germline gene differ at one end; a read error may be behind it. The V call is TRBV7-7, the J call TRBJ2-7; TRBD1 matches 7 bases. The CDR3 has 15 residues. The germline CDR1 and CDR2 sequences are SSHAT and FNYEAQ (reference sequence). For the CDR3, the DNA is TGTGCTAGCAGCTTAAGGGACAGCGGTCCCTACGAGCAGTACTTC. Residues: CASSLRDSGPYEQYF.

By share, this clonotype ranks as medium-sized. The V call is TRBV7-3, the J call TRBJ2-7, with 7 positions matching TRBD2. Germline CDR1 and CDR2: SGHTA and FQGTGA. The CDR3 covers 13 residues. Unmatched junction bases numbered 9, after V lost 5 bases and J lost 8 bases. CDR3 in DNA: TGTGCCAGCAGCCCATTTACGGGGGGAAAGCAGTACTTC. Amino acid sequence: CASSPFTGGKQYF.